The 13 T cell receptor beta chains in this list originate from one sample, sequenced in a study of OX40 agonist ivuxolimab in advanced cancers. Profiling relied on immunoSEQ multiplex PCR, and the TCRdb table lists in-frame clones only, not all of them. The table lists tens of thousands of clones, 74% of them singletons. Sequencing was performed on CD4+ or CD8+ T cells sorted from blood, taken in a trial of the OX40 agonist ivuxolimab. The receptor set was obtained from an adult with an advanced solid tumor such as melanoma, head and neck, liver or kidney cancer.

This clone was counted a few times. The rearrangement uses TRBV6-5 and TRBJ1-5; 7 bases agree with TRBD1. The germline V gene encodes CDR1 MNHEY and CDR2 SVGAGI. V lost 6 bases to trimming and J lost 4 bases; unmatched junction nucleotides: 9. The CDR3 extends over 15 amino acids. The CDR3 nucleotides read TGTGCCAGCAGAGACATGACAGGGAGAAATCAGCCCCAGCATTTT. This sequence encodes CASRDMTGRNQPQHF.

This chain connects TRBV5-1 to TRBJ1-1, with TRBD1 matching over 8 bases. The V gene end was trimmed by 4 bases and the J gene end by 1 base; junction bases not matched to a gene: 12. Germline loops: CDR1 SGHRS, CDR2 YFSETQ. The CDR3 has 17 amino acids. CDR3 sequence (DNA): TGCGCCAGCAGCGCCGCCGCCGGGACAGGAGAGAACACTGAAGCTTTCTTT. Protein product: CASSAAAGTGENTEAFF.

The rearrangement joins TRBV5-6 to TRBJ2-5; the match to TRBD1 covers 7 bases. The CDR3 is made up of 15 amino acids. The ends lost 1 base at V and 2 bases at J; junction bases unmatched: 5. The V gene's germline CDR1 is SGHDT and CDR2 YYEEEE. The CDR3 loop reads CASSLTKTGQETQYF. DNA for the CDR3: TGTGCCAGCAGCTTGACGAAGACAGGGCAAGAGACCCAGTACTTC.

V and J are TRBV7-9 and TRBJ2-1; 15 bases are shared with TRBD2. The CDR3 sequence is 17 residues long. V was pared by 5 bases and J by 4 bases, with 6 bases of the junction left unmatched. Germline V gene data show CDR1 as SEHNR and CDR2 as FQNEAQ (reference sequence). CDR3 nucleotides: TGTGCCAGCAGCATCGGACTAGCGGGGGGGTGGTACAATGAGCAGTTCTTC. Translating it yields CASSIGLAGGWYNEQFF.

The chain uses TRBV2 and TRBJ2-3; 9 bases are a match to TRBD1. The CDR3 runs 12 residues. The V and J ends lost 6 bases and 11 bases, in that order; junction bases with no gene match: 6. Germline-derived CDR1 and CDR2 are SNHLY and FYNNEI. The CDR3 reads CASSPGTGRQYF. CDR3 in DNA: TGTGCCAGCAGCCCGGGGACAGGGCGGCAGTATTTT.

This chain joins TRBV10-3 and TRBJ2-7; TRBD1 matches at 8 bases. The length of the CDR3 is 14 residues. Losses at the gene ends were 2 bases for V and 6 bases for J; bases not matched to a gene: 6. CDR1 ENHRY and CDR2 SYGVKD come from the germline V gene. CDR3 in DNA: TGTGCCATCAGTGAGGGGGCAGGGGGCCTCGAGCAGTACGTC. Its protein is CAISEGAGGLEQYV.

The chain recombines TRBV7-9 with TRBJ2-2; D call uncertain. Germline V gene lookup returns CDR1 SEHNR and CDR2 FQNEAQ (reference sequence). V was clipped by 2 bases and J by 3 bases, with 10 bases between them. There are 15 residues in the CDR3. CDR3 bases: TGTGCCAGCAGCTTAAGGCCACAGTACACCGGGGAGCTGTTTTTT. Amino acids: CASSLRPQYTGELFF. The full variable domain, in which reference TRBV7-9 and TRBJ2-2 provide the parts outside the CDR3, is DTGVSQNPRHKITKRGQNVTFRCDPISEHNRLYWYRQTLGQGPEFLTYFQNEAQLEKSRLLSDRFSAERPKGSFSTLEIQRTEQGDSAMYLCASSLRPQYTGELFFGEGSRLTVL.

The V call is TRBV5-1, the J call TRBJ2-2; no clear D. Germline V gives CDR1 SGHRS, CDR2 YFSETQ. Trimming left V 0 bases short and J 6 bases short, with 6 bases between. CDR3 length: 13 amino acids. The CDR3 nucleotides are TGCGCCAGCAGCTTGGAAGGTCCCGGGGAGCTGTTTTTT. Protein product: CASSLEGPGELFF.

This clone was seen more than once but under ten times. The V gene is TRBV2, the J gene TRBJ2-5; D might be TRBD2 (6 bases). This CDR3 comprises 12 residues. The V end was cut by 6 bases, the J end by 4 bases, with 9 bases between. Germline values: CDR1 SNHLY, CDR2 FYNNEI. DNA for the CDR3: TGTGCCAGCAGGGGGACTGGAGAGACCCAGTACTTC. Amino acids: CASRGTGETQYF.

The V call is TRBV27, the J call TRBJ2-7; unclear D gene. The CDR3 loop spans 9 amino acids. Looked up from germline, CDR1 is MNHEY and CDR2 is SMNVEV (reference sequence). Trimming took 8 bases from V and 3 from J, leaving 2 bases between them. The CDR3 spells CASYYEQYV. DNA of the CDR3: TGTGCCAGCTACTACGAGCAGTACGTC.

The V call is TRBV14, the J call TRBJ1-3, with 9 bases fitting TRBD1. The CDR3 totals 16 residues. With 5 bases clipped from V and 0 bases from J, the junction kept 5 bases outside the gene matches. Germline CDR1 is SGHDN and CDR2 is FVKESK. CDR3 amino acids: CASSLQGARSGNTIYF. In nucleotides, the CDR3 is TGTGCCAGCAGCTTACAGGGGGCGCGCTCTGGAAACACCATATATTTT. Filled out from reference TRBV14 and TRBJ1-3, the complete variable domain reads EAGVTQFPSHSVIEKGQTVTLRCDPISGHDNLYWYRRVMGKEIKFLLHFVKESKQDESGMPNNRFLAERTGGTYSTLKVQPAELEDSGVYFCASSLQGARSGNTIYFGEGSWLTVV.

The chain is built from TRBV4-1 and TRBJ1-1; 8 positions agree with TRBD1. Germline assignment: CDR1 MGHRA and CDR2 YSYEKL. V dropped 2 bases and J dropped 5; count of bases not matched to a gene: 10. The CDR3 extends over 16 amino acids. The CDR3 bases are TGCGCCAGCAGCCAAACGGCGGACAGGGTAGGTACTGAAGCTTTCTTT. Translating it yields CASSQTADRVGTEAFF.

The chain employs TRBV5-5 and TRBJ1-4, with 8 positions matching TRBD1. J was trimmed by 10 bases and V by 4 bases; bases with no gene match: 9. CDR3 length equals 14 residues. Germline-derived CDR1 and CDR2 are SGHKS and YYEKEE (reference sequence). The CDR3 DNA is TGTGCCAGCAGCATTGGGACGGACAGGGCAAAACTGTTTTTT. Translation: CASSIGTDRAKLFF.